This TCR beta chain derives from a study of T cell responses to AZD1222 COVID-19 vaccine. Findings of the study overall: After the peak T cell response, and only then, were repertoires sampled.

Trimming took off 6 bases at V and 0 bases at J, with 12 bases between the two ends. Germline V gene lookup returns CDR1 PRHDT and CDR2 FYEKMQ (reference sequence). This CDR3 region has 14 residues. This clone appeared a single time. Its antigen is undetermined. Repertoires were generated with immunoSEQ multiplex PCR, while TCRdb's copy carries only in-frame clones and drops some. The table records more than 95,000 clones, 85% to 90% of them present only once. The sequencing used peripheral blood, collected on day 0 of MenACWY control vaccination. The chain is built from TRBV13 and TRBJ2-7, with a weak D call TRBD2 (6 bases). This clonotype originated in an adult in good health. CDR3 residues: CASSQTGSSYEQYF. Written as DNA, the CDR3 is TGTGCCAGCAGTCAAACCGGGAGCTCCTACGAGCAGTACTTC.